Listed here are 7 T cell receptor beta chains from one sample, sequenced in a study of cytomegalovirus exposure and HLA in healthy donors. The study ran its PCR with 60 Vbeta and 13 Jbeta primers. Generated by immunoSEQ multiplex PCR, the TCRdb table keeps only in-frame clones and is missing some. In all, the sample yields some 55,000 clones. Material: PBMCs. Every receptor here comes from a man younger than 30 in good health and CMV-seropositive.

The J gene is TRBJ1-2, the V gene TRBV9; no clear D gene. The CDR3 spans 13 residues. Germline values: CDR1 SGDLS, CDR2 YYNGEE. The V end was cut by 4 bases, the J end by 6 bases, with 13 bases between. The DNA of the CDR3 is TGTGCCAGCAGCCTCGGACGGGGAGATGGCTACACCTTC. It yields the protein CASSLGRGDGYTF.

The J gene is TRBJ2-3, the V gene TRBV27; 7 nucleotides agree with TRBD1. The V and J ends lost 6 bases and 5 bases, in that order; junction bases with no gene match: 11. CDR3 length equals 15 residues. Germline assignment: CDR1 MNHEY and CDR2 SMNVEV (reference sequence). The CDR3 nucleotides are TGTGCCAGCAGATTCCGGGACAGACAGTTAGATACGCAGTATTTT. Its protein is CASRFRDRQLDTQYF.

This chain joins TRBV2 and TRBJ2-1, with D unresolved. Deletions cut 8 bases from V and 3 bases from J, with 14 bases between. Looked up from germline, CDR1 is SNHLY and CDR2 is FYNNEI. CDR3 length: 14 amino acids. As DNA, the CDR3 is TGTGCCAGCCGTCCAACCGGAGTCTACAATGAGCAGTTCTTC. It codes for CASRPTGVYNEQFF.

This chain uses TRBV25-1 with TRBJ1-5, with D perhaps matching TRBD1 (5 bases). V was cut by 4 bases and J by 0 bases, with 10 bases left in between. The CDR3 is 15 residues long. Looked up from germline, CDR1 is MGHDK and CDR2 is SYGVNS. This CDR3 is CASSVAGGSNQPQHF. The CDR3 DNA reads TGTGCCAGCAGTGTAGCCGGGGGTAGCAATCAGCCCCAGCATTTT.

The CDR3 sequence is CASSLMGLDTDTQYF. As DNA, the CDR3 is TGTGCCAGCAGCTTAATGGGACTAGACACAGATACGCAGTATTTT. The chain combines TRBV11-3 with TRBJ2-3; 8 bases agree with TRBD2. The length of the CDR3 is 15 residues. Germline lookup yields CDR1 SGHNT and CDR2 YENEEA. V lost 2 bases and J lost 2; bases outside the gene matches: 3.

The chain is built from TRBV30 and TRBJ2-1, with D uncertain. This CDR3 comprises 13 residues. Germline loops: CDR1 GTSNPN, CDR2 SVGIG (reference sequence). V lost 3 bases to trimming and J lost 2 bases, with 8 bases between them. Here the CDR3 DNA reads TGTGCCTGGAGCACTGAGACCTACAATGAGCAGTTCTTC. This codes for CAWSTETYNEQFF. The complete variable domain, with remaining parts taken from reference TRBV30 and TRBJ2-1, reads SQTIHQWPATLVQPVGSPLSLECTVEGTSNPNLYWYRQAAGRGLQLLFYSVGIGQISSEVPQNLSASRPQDRQFILSSKKLLLSDSGFYLCAWSTETYNEQFFGPGTRLTVL.

V usage is TRBV2 and J usage is TRBJ2-3; 8 bases map to TRBD2. The germline V gene encodes CDR1 SNHLY and CDR2 FYNNEI. This CDR3 has 16 residues. Unmatched junction bases numbered 9, after V lost 6 bases and J lost 1 base. CDR3 nucleotide sequence: TGTGCCAGCAGCGCCTTAGCGGGAAGGGGCACAGATACGCAGTATTTT. It is translated as CASSALAGRGTDTQYF.